This T cell receptor (beta chain) derives from a study of CD8+ T cells in alopecia areata. Stated treatment: oral pan-JAK inhibitor, 5-10 mg twice daily. RNA extraction and reverse transcription yielded cDNA as sequencing template. The protocol was immunoSEQ multiplex PCR, while the TCRdb copy is restricted to in-frame clones and leaves out a portion. Found here are approximately 160,000 clones, 60% of them singletons; the top ten hold 14%. The study's findings and limits: In scalp, tofacitinib significantly decreased clonality and expanded CD8+ clones among the top 100.

J gave up 0 bases and V 4 bases, and 2 bases lay outside the gene matches. This CDR3 is built from 14 residues. Per the germline V gene, CDR1 is LGHNA and CDR2 is YNFKEQ. On this clone: Its antigen remains unidentified.

The sequences come from CD4+ T cells sorted from blood, collected at week 24, from a patient treated with tofacitinib. The gene calls are TRBV4-2 and TRBJ2-5, with 7 bases lining up with TRBD2. The sequence was collected from a human donor with alopecia areata. CDR3 nucleotide sequence: TGTGCCAGCAGCCGGGGGACTAACCAAGAGACCCAGTACTTC. Its translation: CASSRGTNQETQYF.